This entry is about one T cell receptor (beta chain). Its matching antigen is unknown. This sample stems from a study of cytomegalovirus exposure and HLA in healthy donors. Study-wide results and caveats: In an earlier analysis, about 87% or about 30%: the productive usage of most TCR beta V segments. For most subjects, TCR beta sequences were reported to predict HLA-A and HLA-B alleles with accuracy. A cluster of highly shared sequence variants was likely a sequencing artifact.

The CDR3 is 16 residues long. Looked up from germline, CDR1 is SGDLS and CDR2 is YYNGEE. V lost 4 bases and J lost 4; bases outside the gene matches: 6. Primers for the PCR totalled 60 Vbeta and 13 Jbeta. The method was immunoSEQ multiplex PCR; TCRdb's version includes in-frame clones alone and lacks a portion of them. Of 180,000 or so clones listed, around 78% are singletons. This receptor was identified in a man younger than 35 in good health and CMV-seronegative. Sequenced material: PBMCs. The rearrangement uses TRBV9 and TRBJ2-2, with 11 bases aligning to TRBD2. The CDR3 loop is CASSNSGGASTGELFF. Written as DNA, the CDR3 is TGTGCCAGCAGCAATAGCGGGGGGGCCAGCACCGGGGAGCTGTTTTTT.